A single sample is the source of the 15 T cell receptor beta chains below, sequenced in a study of vaccination and CD4 T cells after COVID-19. As for treatment: approximately nine-day PBMC culture with coronavirus spike peptide pools or control peptides (ViraFEST assay). Their antigen targets remain unknown. Cultured CD4+ T cell DNA underwent sequencing with the Oncomine TCR Beta short-read assay. A single record per CDR3 protein comes from TCRdb applying MiXCR to the PCR reads. This sample has 20,000 to 30,000 distinct CDR3 sequences, with roughly 42% found just once. The sequencing input was CD4+ T cells from blood, cultured in vitro. The receptors come from a human donor who had recovered from COVID-19.

V and J are TRBV12-3 or TRBV12-4 and TRBJ1-2, with D tentatively TRBD1 (6 bases). V lost 6 bases and J 4 bases, leaving 21 bases between the germline ends. The CDR3 has 16 amino acids. The CDR3 sequence is CASSPTTPGAGYGYTF. CDR3 in DNA: TGTGCCAGCAGCCCAACTACCCCAGGGGCAGGCTATGGCTACACCTTC.

This clonotype has more than one count but fewer than ten. The chain carries TRBV27 and TRBJ2-1, with TRBD2 matching over 8 bases. Looked up from germline, CDR1 is MNHEY and CDR2 is SMNVEV (reference sequence). The length of the CDR3 is 15 residues. After removal of 3 bases from V and 6 bases from J, the junction contained 7 bases not matched to a gene. CDR3 bases: TGTGCCAGCAGTTTTCCCGGGCGGGAGGCCAATGAGCAGTTCTTC. Protein: CASSFPGREANEQFF.

The V gene is TRBV7-3, the J gene TRBJ2-4; 8 bases are a match to TRBD1. The CDR3 loop spans 13 amino acids. CDR1 is SGHTA, CDR2 FQGTGA, per germline. V gave up 4 bases and J gave up 12 bases; unmatched junction bases: 8. CDR3 coding DNA: TGTGCCAGCAGCTCAAAGACAGGGGAGAATCAGTACTTC. Translated: CASSSKTGENQYF.

This chain connects TRBV6-2 or TRBV6-3 to TRBJ2-5; 13 bases align to TRBD2. CDR1 MNHEY and CDR2 SVGEGT come from the germline V gene. The CDR3 length is 17 residues. Germline trimming cut 4 bases from V and 6 bases from J; bases unmatched to any gene: 11. CDR3 protein: CASSSGTSGARLKTQYF. DNA of the CDR3: TGTGCCAGCAGTTCCGGGACTAGCGGGGCCCGTTTAAAGACCCAGTACTTC.

J is TRBJ2-7 and V is TRBV11-3; 10 positions agree with TRBD1. The junction had 2 bases not matched to a gene; V was cut back by 1 base and J by 2 bases. The CDR3 sequence is 15 residues long. Germline CDR1 is SGHNT and CDR2 is YENEEA. In DNA, the CDR3 is TGTGCCAGCAGCTTAGGGACAGGGGGGACCTACGAGCAGTACTTC. Amino acids: CASSLGTGGTYEQYF.

This rearrangement joins TRBV2 to TRBJ2-1; D possibly corresponds to TRBD1 (6 bases). This CDR3 contains 13 residues. Germline CDR1 is SNHLY and CDR2 is FYNNEI. V gave up 7 bases and J gave up 7 bases, with 14 bases separating them. In DNA form, the CDR3 reads TGTGCCAGCATCCGGGACACTTCTAATGAGCAGTTCTTC. Translating gives CASIRDTSNEQFF.

The genes are TRBV6-1 and TRBJ1-5, with 12 bases identical to TRBD1. Germline V gives CDR1 MNHNS, CDR2 SASEGT. V lost 7 bases, J lost 2 bases, and 15 bases stayed unmatched. The CDR3 covers 19 residues. The DNA of the CDR3 is TGTGCCAGCAAGCAACCGGGACAGGGGGCGCGAGGTGGCAATCAGCCCCAGCATTTT. Translation gives CASKQPGQGARGGNQPQHF.

The rearrangement uses TRBV19 and TRBJ1-1; D might be TRBD1 (6 bases). Germline values: CDR1 LNHDA, CDR2 SQIVND (reference sequence). The CDR3 consists of 14 residues. The ends were cut back, 7 bases at V and 5 bases at J, with 17 bases in the middle. The CDR3 spells CASIEGQGWTEAFF. DNA of the CDR3: TGTGCCAGTATCGAAGGGCAGGGGTGGACTGAAGCTTTCTTT.

This clonotype was counted between two and nine times. The chain uses TRBV2 and TRBJ1-2; the D gene is possibly TRBD1 (5 bases). The CDR3 runs to 15 residues. Germline assignment: CDR1 SNHLY and CDR2 FYNNEI. The V end was cut by 3 bases, the J end by 3 bases, with 14 bases between. CDR3 nucleotides: TGTGCCAGCAGTGAGGGGGACGACAGTCACTATGGCTACACCTTC. This translates into CASSEGDDSHYGYTF.

Only one count was recorded for this clonotype. The chain has TRBV14 and TRBJ1-1, with 7 positions matching TRBD1. V lost 2 bases to trimming and J lost 1 base; unmatched junction nucleotides: 4. The CDR3 spans 15 residues. From germline, CDR1 is SGHDN and CDR2 FVKESK. The CDR3 reads CASSQLGGRNTEAFF. For the CDR3, the DNA is TGTGCCAGCAGCCAATTAGGGGGCAGGAACACTGAAGCTTTCTTT.

A few counts support this clonotype. This CDR3 is CASSLRQSDSPLHF. Here the CDR3 DNA reads TGTGCCAGCAGTCTCCGTCAATCCGATTCACCCCTCCACTTT. This chain joins TRBV12-3 or TRBV12-4 and TRBJ1-6; D remains ambiguous. V gave up 5 bases and J gave up 8 bases, with 13 bases separating them. The CDR3 runs to 14 residues.

This clonotype was seen more than once but under ten times. The chain combines TRBV28 with TRBJ2-5, with D possibly TRBD2 on 6 matching bases. V was shortened by 4 bases and J by 0 bases, with 12 bases between the two germline ends. The CDR3 covers 15 residues. Germline assignment: CDR1 MDHEN and CDR2 SYDVKM. CDR3 bases: TGTGCCAGCAGTTCGGGACTTAGGTACCAAGAGACCCAGTACTTC. Protein: CASSSGLRYQETQYF.

V is TRBV6-2 or TRBV6-3 and J is TRBJ2-7, with TRBD1 matching 7 bases. The J segment lost 0 bases and the V segment lost 4 bases, leaving 6 bases of the junction unmatched. The CDR3 extends over 15 amino acids. Germline CDR1 is MNHEY and CDR2 is SVGEGT. The CDR3 DNA is TGTGCCAGCAGTTCTCCCGGGACAGTCTCCTACGAGCAGTACTTC. Its translation: CASSSPGTVSYEQYF.

J is TRBJ2-3 and V is TRBV12-3 or TRBV12-4; maybe TRBD1 (5 bases). The CDR3 runs 14 residues. V lost 3 bases and J lost 4, with 11 bases in between. As DNA, the CDR3 is TGTGCCAGCAGTTTCCTCGCAGGGTCAGATACGCAGTATTTT. Its protein product is CASSFLAGSDTQYF.

The chain recombines TRBV11-2 with TRBJ2-2; no clear D. Germline CDR1 reads SGHAT; CDR2 reads FQNNGV. The CDR3 contains 13 residues. V was shortened by 5 bases and J by 5 bases, with 9 bases between the two germline ends. This CDR3 reads CASSPLRTGELFF. In DNA form, the CDR3 reads TGTGCCAGCAGCCCCCTACGGACCGGGGAGCTGTTTTTT.